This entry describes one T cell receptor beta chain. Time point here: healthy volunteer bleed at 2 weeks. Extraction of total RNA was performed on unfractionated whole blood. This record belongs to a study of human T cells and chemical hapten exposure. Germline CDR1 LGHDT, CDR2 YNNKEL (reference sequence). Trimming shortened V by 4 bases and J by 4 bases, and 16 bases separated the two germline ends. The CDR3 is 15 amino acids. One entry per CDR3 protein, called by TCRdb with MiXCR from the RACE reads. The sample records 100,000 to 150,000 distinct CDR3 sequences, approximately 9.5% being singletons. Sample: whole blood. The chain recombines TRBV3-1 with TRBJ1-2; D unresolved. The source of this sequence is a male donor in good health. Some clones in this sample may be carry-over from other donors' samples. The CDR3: CASSPTQRDLYGYTF. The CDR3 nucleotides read TGTGCCAGCAGCCCAACACAGCGGGATCTCTATGGCTACACCTTC.